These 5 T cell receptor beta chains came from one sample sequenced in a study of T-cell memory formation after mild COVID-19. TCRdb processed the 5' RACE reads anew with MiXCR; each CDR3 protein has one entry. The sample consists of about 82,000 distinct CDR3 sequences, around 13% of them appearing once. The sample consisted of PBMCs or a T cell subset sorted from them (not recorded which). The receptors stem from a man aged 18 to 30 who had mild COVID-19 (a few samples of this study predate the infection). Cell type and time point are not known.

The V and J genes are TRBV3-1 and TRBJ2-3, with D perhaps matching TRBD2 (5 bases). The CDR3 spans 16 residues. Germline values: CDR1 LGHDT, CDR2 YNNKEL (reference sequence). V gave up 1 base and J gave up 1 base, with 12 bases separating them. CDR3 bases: TGTGCCAGCAGCCAAGGCTTCTCGAGGGGCACAGATACGCAGTATTTT. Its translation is CASSQGFSRGTDTQYF.

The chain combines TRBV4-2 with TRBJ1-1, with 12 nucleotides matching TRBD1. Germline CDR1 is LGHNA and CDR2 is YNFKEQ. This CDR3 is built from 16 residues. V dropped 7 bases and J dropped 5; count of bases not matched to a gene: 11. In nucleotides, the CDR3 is TGTGCCAGCACCCTGTCGGGACAGGGGGCTGATACTGAAGCTTTCTTT. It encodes CASTLSGQGADTEAFF.

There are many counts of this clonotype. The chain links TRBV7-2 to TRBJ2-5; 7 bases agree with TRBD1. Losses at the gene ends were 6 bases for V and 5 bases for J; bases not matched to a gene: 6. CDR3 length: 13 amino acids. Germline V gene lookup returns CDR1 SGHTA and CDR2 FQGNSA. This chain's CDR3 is CASREKGAETQYF. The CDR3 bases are TGTGCCAGCAGAGAGAAGGGGGCGGAGACCCAGTACTTC. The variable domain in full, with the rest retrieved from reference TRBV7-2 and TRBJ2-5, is GAGVSQSPSNKVTEKGKDVELRCDPISGHTALYWYRQSLGQGLEFLIYFQGNSAPDKSGLPSDRFSAERTGGSVSTLTIQRTQQEDSAVYLCASREKGAETQYFGPGTRLLVL.

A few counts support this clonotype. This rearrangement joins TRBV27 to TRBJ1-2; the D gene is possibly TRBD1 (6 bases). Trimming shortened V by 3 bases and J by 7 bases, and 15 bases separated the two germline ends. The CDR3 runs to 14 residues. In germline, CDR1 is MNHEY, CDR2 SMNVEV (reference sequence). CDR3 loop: CASSFRPGAGGYTF. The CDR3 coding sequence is TGTGCCAGCAGTTTTCGACCAGGGGCCGGTGGCTACACCTTC.

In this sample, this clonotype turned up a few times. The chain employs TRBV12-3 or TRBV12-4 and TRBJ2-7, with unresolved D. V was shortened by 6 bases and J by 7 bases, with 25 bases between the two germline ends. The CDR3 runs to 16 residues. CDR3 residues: CASSHRRHLFWEEQYV. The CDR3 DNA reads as TGTGCCAGCAGCCACCGGAGACACTTATTCTGGGAAGAGCAGTACGTC.